A selection of T cell receptor beta chains follows, all from one sample in a study of human thymus T cells. Assay: immunoSEQ multiplex PCR; the TCRdb copy retains only in-frame clones and omits some. The data contain around 70,000 clones, 85% to 95% of them singletons. Specimen: thymus tissue. The receptor source for this set is a girl less than two years old with a congenital heart defect but otherwise immunologically healthy. Both conserved end residues are part of each CDR3. D genes are given only for firm matches. For some rows the clone size is stated as once, few or many, or as a class when expanded; others skip it.

>NA|NA|TRBJ1-3|15|TRBV19
CASSINRRSGNTIYF
TGTGCCAGTAGTATAAACAGGCGATCTGGAAACACCATATATTTT
>TRBD2|once|TRBJ2-5|13|TRBV6-6
CASTPGGSGISYF
TGTGCCAGCACGCCTGGGGGTAGCGGGATCTCGTACTTC
>NA|NA|TRBJ1-2|16|TRBV7-8
CASSLAQLGSGYGYTF
TGTGCCAGCAGCTTAGCCCAACTAGGGAGCGGCTATGGCTACACCTTC
>NA|NA|TRBJ2-4|16|TRBV30
CAWRGQASEPKNIQYF
TGTGCCTGGAGAGGACAGGCTAGCGAGCCTAAAAACATTCAGTACTTC
>NA|NA|TRBJ1-1|13|TRBV6-4
CASSDSGPYEAFF
TGTGCCAGCAGTGACTCGGGACCATATGAAGCTTTCTTT
>TRBD2|NA|TRBJ2-7|16|TRBV19
CASSIEVSGRTYEQYF
TGTGCCAGTAGTATAGAGGTTAGCGGGAGGACCTACGAGCAGTACTTC
>NA|NA|TRBJ1-2|15|TRBV2
CASSSSRGVDYGYTF
TGTGCCAGCAGCTCCTCCCGGGGGGTCGACTATGGCTACACCTTC
>TRBD1|once|TRBJ2-1|15|TRBV10-3
CAISGTRGQDNEQFF
TGTGCCATCAGTGGGACAAGGGGGCAGGACAATGAGCAGTTCTTC
>TRBD2|once|TRBJ2-1|18|TRBV7-2
CASSLGGALAGGDNEQFF
TGTGCCAGCAGCTTAGGAGGCGCGCTAGCGGGAGGGGACAATGAGCAGTTCTTC
>TRBD1|NA|TRBJ2-5|17|TRBV6-1
CASSEAVTGQGLETQYF
TGTGCCAGCAGTGAAGCTGTTACGGGACAGGGGTTAGAGACCCAGTACTTC
>NA|once|TRBJ1-1|16|TRBV27
CASRVHRQAMNTEAFF
TGTGCCAGCAGGGTACATAGACAGGCGATGAACACTGAAGCTTTCTTT
>TRBD2|NA|TRBJ2-3|13|TRBV9
CASSTSATDTQYF
TGTGCCAGCAGTACTAGCGCGACAGATACGCAGTATTTT
>TRBD1|NA|TRBJ1-2|14|TRBV19
CATSAPDRSYGYTF
TGTGCCACCAGTGCCCCGGACAGGTCCTATGGCTACACCTTC
>NA|NA|TRBJ2-2|14|TRBV25-1
CASSQVANTGELFF
TGTGCCAGCTCGCAGGTCGCGAACACCGGGGAGCTGTTTTTT
>NA|NA|TRBJ2-2|16|TRBV29-1
CSVFGDRGSRTGELFF
TGCAGCGTTTTTGGGGATCGGGGCAGCAGGACCGGGGAGCTGTTTTTT
>NA|NA|TRBJ1-4|15|TRBV18
CASSPRQFFNEKLFF
TGTGCCAGCTCACCCCGACAGTTCTTTAATGAAAAACTGTTTTTT
>TRBD1|NA|TRBJ2-6|19|TRBV7-9
CASSLDQPGTGSGANVLTF
TGTGCCAGCAGCTTAGACCAACCCGGGACAGGGTCTGGGGCCAACGTCCTGACTTTC
>NA|NA|TRBJ2-7|19|TRBV11-2
CASKRAEPSSPSVEIEQYF
TGTGCCAGCAAAAGGGCGGAACCATCCTCGCCTAGCGTAGAGATTGAGCAGTACTTC
>NA|NA|TRBJ2-3|16|TRBV4-1
CASSKRVRTEADTQYF
TGCGCCAGCAGCAAAAGGGTCCGGACTGAGGCAGATACGCAGTATTTT
>NA|NA|TRBJ1-5|16|TRBV11-2
CASSLDPRDSHQPQHF
TGTGCCAGCAGCTTAGATCCCCGGGACTCTCATCAGCCCCAGCATTTT
>TRBD1|NA|TRBJ2-2|19|TRBV11-2
CASSFPTGVPTGITGELFF
TGTGCCAGCAGCTTTCCCACAGGGGTCCCTACCGGAATCACCGGGGAGCTGTTTTTT
>TRBD1|NA|TRBJ2-1|16|TRBV10-2
CASSEPGTASYNEQFF
TGCGCCAGCAGTGAGCCCGGGACAGCTTCCTACAATGAGCAGTTCTTC
>TRBD2|NA|TRBJ2-7|14|TRBV10-3
CAIRPAGGVYEQYF
TGTGCCATTCGACCGGCGGGAGGGGTCTACGAGCAGTACTTC
>NA|NA|TRBJ1-1|15|TRBV9
CASRPRRTMNTEAFF
TGTGCCAGCAGACCCCGGAGAACCATGAACACTGAAGCTTTCTTT
>NA|NA|TRBJ2-3|15|TRBV10-3
CAIRTSSSSTDTQYF
TGTGCCATCAGAACTAGCTCTTCTAGCACAGATACGCAGTATTTT
>TRBD1|NA|TRBJ2-5|14|TRBV18
CASSTRTGSGTQYF
TGTGCCAGCTCAACACGGACAGGGTCGGGGACCCAGTACTTC
>TRBD1|NA|TRBJ2-5|22|TRBV28
CASSLTPPTKPGQGAREETQYF
TGTGCCAGCAGTTTAACCCCTCCTACCAAACCGGGACAGGGGGCGCGAGAAGAGACCCAGTACTTC
>NA|once|TRBJ1-1|14|TRBV11-2
CASSLEDMNTEAFF
TGTGCCAGCAGCTTAGAGGATATGAACACTGAAGCTTTCTTT
>NA|NA|TRBJ2-6|18|TRBV28
CASSCGVPWFSGANVLTF
TGTGCCAGCAGTTGTGGTGTACCTTGGTTCTCTGGGGCCAACGTCCTGACTTTC
>NA|NA|TRBJ2-3|13|TRBV9
CASSVAASDTQYF
TGTGCCAGCAGCGTAGCAGCCTCAGATACGCAGTATTTT
>TRBD2|NA|TRBJ2-3|16|TRBV9
CASSAGTSGTTDTQYF
TGTGCCAGCAGCGCAGGGACTAGCGGGACCACAGATACGCAGTATTTT
>NA|NA|TRBJ2-1|14|TRBV19
CASTPSPSYNEQFF
TGTGCCAGTACCCCGTCGCCCTCCTACAATGAGCAGTTCTTC
>TRBD2|NA|TRBJ2-1|11|TRBV20-1
CSTLAYNEQFF
TGCAGTACACTAGCGTACAATGAGCAGTTCTTC
>NA|NA|TRBJ2-1|13|TRBV7-2
CASSPDQGNEQFF
TGTGCCAGCAGCCCGGACCAGGGCAATGAGCAGTTCTTC
>NA|NA|TRBJ2-5|16|TRBV14
CASSQTPPDWEETQYF
TGTGCCAGCAGCCAAACCCCTCCAGACTGGGAAGAGACCCAGTACTTC
>NA|NA|TRBJ2-1|13|TRBV29-1
CSVEAPCYNEQFF
TGCAGCGTTGAAGCTCCCTGCTACAATGAGCAGTTCTTC
>TRBD2|NA|TRBJ2-5|16|TRBV7-2
CASSLSREGLRETQYF
TGTGCCAGCAGCTTATCGCGGGAGGGCCTGAGGGAGACCCAGTACTTC
>TRBD2|NA|TRBJ2-1|13|TRBV5-1
CASSSGRFNEQFF
TGCGCCAGCTCTAGCGGGAGGTTCAATGAGCAGTTCTTC
>NA|NA|TRBJ2-3|15|TRBV7-9
CASSFPTGGLDTQYF
TGTGCCAGCAGCTTCCCGACCGGAGGGCTGGATACGCAGTATTTT
>NA|NA|TRBJ2-1|11|TRBV9
CASSQGNEQFF
TGTGCCAGCAGTCAGGGGAATGAGCAGTTCTTC
>NA|NA|TRBJ2-1|17|TRBV18
CASSPPGARRMKYEQFF
TGTGCCAGCTCACCCCCGGGGGCGCGTAGGATGAAATATGAGCAGTTCTTC
>NA|NA|TRBJ2-6|16|TRBV30
CAWRPWEESGANVLTF
TGTGCCTGGAGGCCCTGGGAGGAGTCTGGGGCCAACGTCCTGACTTTC
>NA|NA|TRBJ1-2|11|TRBV5-6
CASSLFGGYTF
TGTGCCAGCAGCTTGTTTGGGGGCTACACCTTC
>TRBD2|once|TRBJ2-1|17|TRBV19
CASSRGLAESSYNEQFF
TGTGCCAGTAGCCGCGGACTAGCGGAGAGCTCCTACAATGAGCAGTTCTTC
>NA|NA|TRBJ2-3|17|TRBV7-3
CASSLYPLANGRDTQYF
TGTGCCAGCAGCTTATACCCCCTAGCAAATGGGAGAGATACGCAGTATTTT
>NA|once|TRBJ1-1|15|TRBV2
CASSEAGTRGTEAFF
TGTGCCAGCAGTGAAGCGGGGACCAGAGGGACTGAAGCTTTCTTT
>TRBD1|NA|TRBJ2-3|17|TRBV19
CASSPERQGAPEDTQYF
TGTGCCAGTAGTCCTGAGAGACAGGGGGCCCCCGAAGATACGCAGTATTTT